The 22 T cell receptor beta chains below were found in one sample sequenced in a study of human T cells and chemical hapten exposure. TCRdb called the RACE reads again in MiXCR, with one record for every CDR3 protein. The sample carries about 90,000 distinct CDR3 sequences, about 11% recorded once. Noted time point: patch test 1, 2 weeks after DPC sensitization. The treatment denotes: therapeutic diphenylcyclopropenone sensitization with weekly scalp DPC. The source was whole blood, collected in connection with sensitization to the hapten diphenylcyclopropenone (DPC). All receptors come from a man aged 35 to 55 with alopecia areata. Some clones in this sample may be carry-over from other donors' samples.

This clonotype appeared a few times. V is TRBV5-1 and J is TRBJ2-5; no firm D call. The CDR3 is 15 amino acids. Germline V gene lookup returns CDR1 SGHRS and CDR2 YFSETQ. With 3 bases removed from V and 2 bases from J, the gap between germline ends came to 14 bases. The CDR3 here is CASSSKGAGQETQYF. The CDR3, as DNA: TGCGCCAGCAGCTCTAAAGGCGCCGGTCAAGAGACCCAGTACTTC.

This clonotype was recorded a few times. V is TRBV7-2 and J is TRBJ1-4; D unresolved. The V end was cut by 4 bases, the J end by 6 bases, with 6 bases between. Germline CDR1 is SGHTA and CDR2 is FQGNSA. This CDR3 comprises 12 residues. This CDR3 is CASSSPDEKLFF. The CDR3 region has the DNA TGTGCCAGCAGCTCCCCGGATGAAAAACTGTTTTTT.

This clonotype has a handful of counts. The V call is TRBV7-2, the J call TRBJ2-2; 7 bases are shared with TRBD1. Germline CDR1 and CDR2: SGHTA and FQGNSA. V dropped 6 bases and J dropped 3; count of bases not matched to a gene: 7. CDR3 length equals 15 residues. CDR3 DNA: TGTGCCAGCAGTCGGGACAGAGTAGACACCGGGGAGCTGTTTTTT. Its translation is CASSRDRVDTGELFF.

This clonotype was observed a few times. The CDR3 bases are TGTGCCAGCAGTTCAGGCGTATCCTACGAGCAGTACTTC. Residues: CASSSGVSYEQYF. The chain combines TRBV6-5 with TRBJ2-7; no reliable D call. V was shortened by 4 bases and J by 1 base, with 8 bases between the two germline ends. CDR1 and CDR2 (germline): MNHEY, SVGAGI. This CDR3 is 13 amino acids long.

This chain uses TRBV14 with TRBJ2-3; TRBD2 aligns across 13 bases. The CDR3 loop spans 17 amino acids. The germline gives CDR1 SGHDN, CDR2 FVKESK. V lost 2 bases, J lost 4 bases, and 6 bases stayed unmatched. The CDR3 nucleotides read TGTGCCAGCAGCCAACAGACGGGACTAGCGGGATCAGATACGCAGTATTTT. Translating gives CASSQQTGLAGSDTQYF.

This clonotype occurred a few times. The chain combines TRBV28 with TRBJ2-7; 7 bases align to TRBD2. The CDR3 covers 11 residues. V gave up 5 bases and J gave up 7 bases; unmatched junction bases: 2. CDR1 is MDHEN, CDR2 SYDVKM, per germline. The chain's CDR3 is CASSLSGEQYF. CDR3 nucleotide sequence: TGTGCCAGCAGTCTTAGCGGGGAGCAGTACTTC.

Worth noting for this clonotype: Because it lacks the conserved phenylalanine or tryptophan at the end, this CDR3 is likely a read error. The rearrangement uses TRBV9 and TRBJ1-6; 7 bases match TRBD1. Germline CDR1 and CDR2: SGDLS and YYNGEE. The CDR3 totals 17 residues. CDR3 residues: CASSVARQGRRNPPLHL. The DNA for the CDR3 is TGTGCCAGCAGCGTAGCCCGACAGGGCAGACGTAATCCACCCCTCCACTTA.

This clonotype appeared a few times. The gene calls are TRBV6-6 and TRBJ2-1; 10 bases are a match to TRBD2. V was pared by 7 bases and J by 8 bases, with 17 bases of the junction left unmatched. Germline V gene data show CDR1 as MNHNY and CDR2 as SVGAGI (reference sequence). The CDR3 sequence is 17 residues long. The CDR3 sequence: CASTSTGLAPSRYEQFF. The CDR3 DNA is TGTGCCAGCACTTCGACGGGACTAGCGCCCTCAAGGTATGAGCAGTTCTTC.

This clonotype was observed a handful of times. V and J are TRBV7-2 and TRBJ1-2; tentatively, D is TRBD1 (5 bases). V shed 1 base and J shed 1 base, with 10 bases lying between them. The CDR3 sequence is 15 residues long. Germline V gene lookup returns CDR1 SGHTA and CDR2 FQGNSA. The CDR3 loop reads CASSLDRLSNYGYTF. The DNA of the CDR3 is TGTGCCAGCAGCTTAGACAGGTTGAGTAACTATGGCTACACCTTC. The variable domain in full, with the rest retrieved from reference TRBV7-2 and TRBJ1-2, is GAGVSQSPSNKVTEKGKDVELRCDPISGHTALYWYRQSLGQGLEFLIYFQGNSAPDKSGLPSDRFSAERTGGSVSTLTIQRTQQEDSAVYLCASSLDRLSNYGYTFGSGTRLTVV.

This clonotype occurred a few times. This chain uses TRBV24-1 with TRBJ2-5; D is tentatively TRBD1 or TRBD2 (5 bases each). Germline V gene data show CDR1 as KGHDR and CDR2 as SFDVKD. This CDR3 is 15 amino acids long. The ends were cut back, 3 bases at V and 1 base at J, with 11 bases in the middle. The CDR3 nucleotides read TGTGCCACCAGTGATCCGAGAGGGGCCCAAGAGACCCAGTACTTC. Its protein product is CATSDPRGAQETQYF.

This clonotype was counted only a few times. This chain joins TRBV19 and TRBJ1-5, with TRBD1 as a possible D gene (5 bases). The germline CDR1 and CDR2 sequences are LNHDA and SQIVND (reference sequence). This CDR3 is built from 13 residues. The V gene lost 5 bases and the J gene lost 5 bases, with 10 bases spanning the gap. DNA of the CDR3: TGTGCCAGTAGTGGGACCAGCGATCAGCCCCAGCATTTT. Protein product: CASSGTSDQPQHF.

The chain is built from TRBV20-1 and TRBJ2-5; D uncertain. CDR3 size: 12 residues. CDR1 is DFQATT and CDR2 is SNEGSKA in the germline V gene (reference sequence). Trimming shortened V by 1 base and J by 6 bases, and 9 bases separated the two germline ends. CDR3 amino acids: CSARVSAKTQYF. CDR3 in DNA: TGCAGTGCTAGAGTATCGGCTAAGACCCAGTACTTC.

This clonotype was counted many times. The chain has TRBV28 and TRBJ1-5; D gene ambiguous. CDR1 is MDHEN, CDR2 SYDVKM, per germline. Trimming removed 4 bases at V and 7 bases at J, with 8 bases between. There are 12 residues in the CDR3. The CDR3 loop is CASSSGIQPQHF. CDR3 nucleotides: TGTGCCAGCAGTTCTGGGATCCAGCCCCAGCATTTT.

This clonotype was observed many times. The chain recombines TRBV13 with TRBJ2-3; TRBD2 might be the D (7 bases). There are 17 residues in the CDR3. Trimming removed 3 bases from V and 1 base from J, with 17 bases in between. Germline CDR1 PRHDT, CDR2 FYEKMQ (reference sequence). In nucleotides, the CDR3 is TGTGCCAGCAGCTTCGATAAATCCGGGGGGCGCACAGATACGCAGTATTTT. As protein: CASSFDKSGGRTDTQYF.

This clonotype was seen a few times. The rearrangement uses TRBV29-1 and TRBJ2-7; D might be TRBD2 (5 bases). The germline V gene has CDR1 SQVTM and CDR2 ANQGSEA. Deletions cut 7 bases from V and 1 base from J, with 23 bases between. The CDR3 is made up of 16 amino acids. The CDR3 DNA follows: TGCAGCGAAGATCGGGGTGGAGGTTCAAAATCCTACGAGCAGTACGTC. It is translated as CSEDRGGGSKSYEQYV.

This clonotype was detected only a few times. The chain employs TRBV7-9 and TRBJ1-1; D might be TRBD1 (6 bases). V was trimmed by 4 bases and J by 0 bases, leaving 6 bases between them. The CDR3 extends over 13 amino acids. Germline CDR1 SEHNR, CDR2 FQNEAQ (reference sequence). CDR3 nucleotides: TGTGCCAGCAGCTCAGGGGTGAACACTGAAGCTTTCTTT. As protein: CASSSGVNTEAFF.

This clonotype came up many times. The chain employs TRBV9 and TRBJ1-1; D may be TRBD1 (6 bases). The germline gives CDR1 SGDLS, CDR2 YYNGEE. The CDR3 has 14 residues. V shed 0 bases and J shed 4 bases, with 10 bases lying between them. The CDR3: CASSVGPGATEAFF. The CDR3 DNA sequence: TGTGCCAGCAGCGTAGGTCCGGGGGCCACTGAAGCTTTCTTT.

The chain employs TRBV7-3 and TRBJ2-2, with TRBD1 as a possible D gene (5 bases). This CDR3 is built from 12 residues. Trimming removed 8 bases at V and 5 bases at J, with 9 bases between. Germline V gene lookup returns CDR1 SGHTA and CDR2 FQGTGA. The CDR3 reads CASGGATGELFF. The CDR3 nucleotides are TGTGCCAGCGGTGGGGCTACCGGGGAGCTGTTTTTT.

The rearrangement links TRBV6-1 to TRBJ2-3; possible D gene TRBD2, 6 bases. Trimming took 10 bases from V and 1 from J, leaving 12 bases between them. Germline V CDR1 and CDR2: MNHNS, SASEGT. This CDR3 comprises 13 residues. In nucleotides, the CDR3 is TGTGCCATCGCTAGCGCCCGCACAGATACGCAGTATTTT. Protein sequence: CAIASARTDTQYF.

In this sample, this clonotype turned up a few times. The rearrangement links TRBV18 to TRBJ2-7; D remains unclear. In germline, CDR1 is KGHSH, CDR2 LQKENI. V shed 2 bases and J shed 9 bases, with 17 bases lying between them. There are 14 residues in the CDR3. The CDR3 is CASSPGPTDPGQYV. CDR3 nucleotide sequence: TGTGCCAGCTCACCAGGGCCCACTGACCCAGGGCAGTACGTC.

As concerns this clonotype: At one boundary the junction diverges from the germline segment, which might be a read error. The chain couples TRBV7-9 to TRBJ2-5; D is possibly TRBD1 (6 bases). The CDR3 runs 14 residues. Looked up from germline, CDR1 is SEHNR and CDR2 is FQNEAQ (reference sequence). CDR3 sequence: CASSRRTEQGTQYF. The CDR3 DNA reads TGTGCCAGCAGCAGACGGACAGAACAAGGGACCCAGTACTTC.

This clonotype was detected only a few times. The chain has TRBV12-3 or TRBV12-4 and TRBJ2-1, with 11 bases that match TRBD1. The CDR3 totals 20 residues. Trimming cost V 3 bases and J 1 base; bases outside gene matches: 14. The CDR3 spells CASSFAKGTGGLVSYNEQFF. Here the CDR3 DNA reads TGTGCCAGCAGTTTTGCTAAAGGGACAGGGGGTTTGGTGTCCTACAATGAGCAGTTCTTC.